This TCR beta chain comes out of a study of T cells after yellow fever vaccination. Germline V lookup: CDR1 DFQATT, CDR2 SNEGSKA (reference sequence). This CDR3 is built from 13 residues. The V end lost 3 bases, the J end lost 2 bases, and 8 bases lay between the germline ends. This clonotype was counted many times. Its antigen remains unknown. The study made its TCR cDNA through 5'RACE template switching. That step introduced a universal primer site along with UMIs. TCRdb reanalysed the 5' RACE reads using MiXCR and keeps one entry per CDR3 protein. The table shows 240,000 or so distinct CDR3 sequences, with 6.9% occurring only once. Findings and caveats of the study: Reappearance after the booster was observed for most primary-vaccination clones (roughly 97% CD4, about 91% CD8). Peaking faster, on day 5 versus 15, the secondary response was nonetheless weaker.

The sample consisted of CD4+ T cells sorted from PBMCs, taken 15 days after the yellow fever booster vaccination. The chain uses TRBV20-1 and TRBJ1-5; TRBD1 is a possible D gene (5 bases). The clonotype originates from a man aged 25-40 years who received the YFV17D yellow fever vaccine. CDR3 residues: CSASGGGNQPQHF. For the CDR3, the DNA is TGCAGTGCTAGTGGAGGGGGCAATCAGCCCCAGCATTTT.